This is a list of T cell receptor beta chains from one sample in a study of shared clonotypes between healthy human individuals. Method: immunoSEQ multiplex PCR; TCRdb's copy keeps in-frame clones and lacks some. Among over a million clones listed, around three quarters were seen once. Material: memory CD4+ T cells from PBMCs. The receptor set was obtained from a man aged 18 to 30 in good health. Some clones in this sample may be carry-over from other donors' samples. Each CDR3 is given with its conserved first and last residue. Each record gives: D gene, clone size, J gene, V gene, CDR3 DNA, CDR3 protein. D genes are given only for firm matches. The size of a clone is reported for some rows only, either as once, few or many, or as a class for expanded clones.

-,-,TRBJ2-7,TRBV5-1,TGCGCCAGCAGCTTGCCGACAGCAACCTACGAGCAGTACTTC,CASSLPTATYEQYF
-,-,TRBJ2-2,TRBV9,TGTGCCAGCAGCCCCCGTTCTGGGGGTGACACCGGGGAGCTGTTTTTT,CASSPRSGGDTGELFF
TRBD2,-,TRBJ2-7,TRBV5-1,TGCGCCAGCACCGTGGGACTAGCGGGAGGATCCTTTTACTCCTACGAGCAGTACTTC,CASTVGLAGGSFYSYEQYF
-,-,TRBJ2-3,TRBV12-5,TGTGCTAGTGGGATGACAGATACGCAGTATTTT,CASGMTDTQYF
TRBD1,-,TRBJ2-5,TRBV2,TGTGCCAGCAGTCGACAGGGGGCCCCCCCGGGGGAGCAGTACTTC,CASSRQGAPPGEQYF
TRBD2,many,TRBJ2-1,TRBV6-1,TGTGCCAGCAGTGAAGTAGGCGCGGGAGCCTATGAGCAGTTCTTC,CASSEVGAGAYEQFF
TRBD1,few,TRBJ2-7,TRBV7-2,TGTGCCAGCAGCTTAGCGCAGGGGGCAGGGGCGGAGTACGAGCAGTACTTC,CASSLAQGAGAEYEQYF
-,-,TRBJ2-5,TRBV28,TGTGCCAGCAGTTTTCTACTTCAGGATGGCAGGGCCAGAGAGACCCAGTACTTC,CASSFLLQDGRARETQYF
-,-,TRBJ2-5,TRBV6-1,TGTGCCATCACTCTTGGGTCCCAAGAGACCCAGTACTTC,CAITLGSQETQYF
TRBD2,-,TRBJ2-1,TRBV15,TGTGCCACCAGCAGAGATCGTAGCGGGAGTAGTCGGAACAATGAGCAGTTCTTC,CATSRDRSGSSRNNEQFF
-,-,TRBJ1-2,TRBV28,TGTGCCAGCACAAACGGGCAGGGTGGTAACTATGGCTACACCTTC,CASTNGQGGNYGYTF
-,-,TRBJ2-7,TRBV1,TGCACCAGCAGCCAAGGGATCTCCTACGAGCAGTACTTC,CTSSQGISYEQYF
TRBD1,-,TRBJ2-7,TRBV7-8,TGTGCCAGCAGCTTACCGGGACAGGGAAGTTACGAGCAGTACTTC,CASSLPGQGSYEQYF
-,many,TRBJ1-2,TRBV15,TGTGCCACCAGCAGAGACACCCAGGGGCATGGCTACACCTTC,CATSRDTQGHGYTF
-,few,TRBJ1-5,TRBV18,TGTGCCAGCTCTGTTACAGGACGCAATCAGCCCCAGCATTTT,CASSVTGRNQPQHF
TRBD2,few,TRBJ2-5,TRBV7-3,TGTGCCAGCAGCTTAACGGGGACTAGCGGGAGGAAAGAGACCCAGTACTTC,CASSLTGTSGRKETQYF
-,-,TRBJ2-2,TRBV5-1,TGCGCCAGCAGCTTGGTTTTAAGTCATCTTACCAACACCGGGGAGCTGTTTTTT,CASSLVLSHLTNTGELFF
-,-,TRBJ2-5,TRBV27,TGTGCCAGCAGTTTTTTGGGGGCAGAGACCCAGTACTTC,CASSFLGAETQYF
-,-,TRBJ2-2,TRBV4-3,TGCGCCAGCAGCCAGCAAGTGGCTGGCGCGAACACCGGGGAGCTGTTTTTT,CASSQQVAGANTGELFF
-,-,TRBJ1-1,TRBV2,TGTGCCAGCAGCGTCCGGGAGAACACTGAAGCTTTCTTT,CASSVRENTEAFF
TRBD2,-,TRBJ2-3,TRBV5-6,TGTGCCAGCAGCCATTCACGGACTAGCGGGAGGGCCACAGATACGCAGTATTTT,CASSHSRTSGRATDTQYF
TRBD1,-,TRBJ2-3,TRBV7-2,TGTGCCAGCAGCTCCACAGGGGGAGGCACAGATACGCAGTATTTT,CASSSTGGGTDTQYF
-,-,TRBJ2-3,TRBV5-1,TGCGCCAGCATCTCGGCAGATACGCAGTATTTT,CASISADTQYF